This T cell receptor beta chain was found in a study of CD8 T cells in Susac syndrome. TEMRA cells were FACS-enriched, unlike CD8+ and CD4+ T cells, which were negatively isolated. RNA totalling about 0.5 to 1 ug underwent reverse transcription with random hexamers. The amplification used immunoSEQ multiplex PCR on TCR beta CDR3; it spanned 54 Vbeta and 13 Jbeta. One entry per CDR3 protein, called by TCRdb with MiXCR from the immunoSEQ multiplex PCR reads. This sample yields approximately 170,000 distinct CDR3 sequences, of which 90% to 95% are seen a single time; 0.065% to 0.1% belongs to the top ten. Germline CDR1 SGHAT, CDR2 FQNNGV. There are 19 residues in the CDR3. Trimming pared 1 base from V and 0 bases from J, leaving 18 bases between.

The TCR originated in a human donor in good health. Sequencing was carried out using CD4+ T cells from PBMCs. The chain is built from TRBV11-2 and TRBJ1-4; no definite D call. CDR3 DNA sequence: TGTGCCAGCAGCTTAGGCCCCCGAAGTCCCTATGCAACTAATGAAAAACTGTTTTTT. It specifies CASSLGPRSPYATNEKLFF.